The 23 T cell receptor beta chains in this list originate from one sample, sequenced in a study of blood T cell repertoires in COVID-19. Using immunoSEQ multiplex PCR, the repertoire was profiled, and TCRdb retains in-frame clones only, with some absent. The sample lists 150,000 to 200,000 clones; about 88% were seen once. Sample: peripheral blood. These receptors were taken from a woman of 80 years or more with acute or convalescent COVID-19.

The chain has TRBV29-1 and TRBJ2-7, with TRBD2 matching 8 bases. After removal of 5 bases from V and 1 base from J, the junction contained 13 bases not matched to a gene. The CDR3 is made up of 16 amino acids. The V gene's germline CDR1 is SQVTM and CDR2 ANQGSEA. This CDR3 reads CSVSSPGGTRSYEQYF. The CDR3 region has the DNA TGCAGCGTTAGCTCCCCGGGGGGGACCAGGTCCTACGAGCAGTACTTC.

The chain recombines TRBV5-3 with TRBJ2-3; 10 bases agree with TRBD2. TRBV5-3 has ORF status, its function being uncertain. This CDR3 comprises 16 residues. V shed 5 bases and J 6 bases; nucleotides not matched to a gene: 12. The CDR3 DNA follows: TGTGCCAGAAGTTTAAGGAGTAGCGGGGGGCGCGATACGCAGTATTTT. This codes for CARSLRSSGGRDTQYF.

The rearrangement links TRBV18 to TRBJ2-2, with a tentative D call TRBD1 (6 bases). Per the germline V gene, CDR1 is KGHSH and CDR2 is LQKENI. The V gene lost 2 bases and the J gene lost 3 bases, with 10 bases spanning the gap. The CDR3 has 15 amino acids. The CDR3 reads CASSPLAGDTGELFF. The CDR3 DNA is TGTGCCAGCTCACCATTGGCAGGGGACACCGGGGAGCTGTTTTTT.

The genes are TRBV28 and TRBJ2-7, with 9 bases lining up with TRBD1. Germline CDR1 is MDHEN and CDR2 is SYDVKM. The CDR3 is 14 amino acids. Losses at the gene ends were 5 bases for V and 7 bases for J; bases not matched to a gene: 9. The CDR3 loop is CASSHNRGLREQYF. For the CDR3, the DNA is TGTGCCAGCAGTCATAACAGGGGGCTGAGGGAGCAGTACTTC.

In its sample, this clone was seen once. The CDR3 region has the DNA TGTGCCACCAGTGATTTGGCTAGCAATGAGCAGTTCTTC. Translation gives CATSDLASNEQFF. The rearrangement joins TRBV24-1 to TRBJ2-1; D is unresolved. The CDR3 sequence is 13 residues long. Germline V lookup: CDR1 KGHDR, CDR2 SFDVKD. V was pared by 0 bases and J by 6 bases, with 5 bases between.

This rearrangement joins TRBV7-9 to TRBJ2-5; 9 positions match TRBD1. This CDR3 spans 16 amino acids. The germline V gene encodes CDR1 SEHNR and CDR2 FQNEAQ (reference sequence). Trimming removed 5 bases from V and 5 bases from J; junction bases left unmatched: 12. CDR3 amino acids: CASSALRDRAGETQYF. The CDR3 nucleotides are TGTGCCAGCAGCGCCCTCCGGGACAGGGCCGGGGAGACCCAGTACTTC.

This clone appeared a few times. This chain's CDR3 is CASSVTGDLRWNEQFF. The DNA for the CDR3 is TGTGCCAGCAGCGTAACGGGGGACCTCCGATGGAATGAGCAGTTCTTC. The V call is TRBV9, the J call TRBJ2-1; tentative D call: TRBD2 (6 bases). This CDR3 comprises 16 residues. The germline V gene encodes CDR1 SGDLS and CDR2 YYNGEE. Trimming took 1 base from V and 7 from J, leaving 18 bases between them.

The chain links TRBV24-1 to TRBJ2-2; 14 bases agree with TRBD2. Germline CDR1 reads KGHDR; CDR2 reads SFDVKD. V lost 2 bases and J lost 1; bases outside the gene matches: 5. The CDR3 loop spans 19 amino acids. The CDR3 DNA follows: TGTGCCACCAGTGATTCCGGGACTAGCGGGGGCCTGAACACCGGGGAGCTGTTTTTT. Translation: CATSDSGTSGGLNTGELFF.

The rearrangement uses TRBV13 and TRBJ1-1; D is unclear. Trimming shortened V by 0 bases and J by 10 bases, and 12 bases separated the two germline ends. CDR3 length: 13 residues. In germline, CDR1 is PRHDT, CDR2 FYEKMQ (reference sequence). The CDR3 is CASSLGRMVAAFF. The CDR3 DNA is TGTGCCAGCAGCTTAGGGAGGATGGTGGCAGCTTTCTTT.

The chain's CDR3 is CASGPGQGRQETQYF. The CDR3 DNA sequence: TGTGCCAGCGGACCAGGACAGGGCCGTCAAGAGACCCAGTACTTC. The V and J genes are TRBV2 and TRBJ2-5; 8 nucleotides align to TRBD1. Looked up from germline, CDR1 is SNHLY and CDR2 is FYNNEI. J lost 2 bases, V lost 8 bases, and 10 bases had no gene match. The CDR3 sequence is 15 residues long.

V usage is TRBV28 and J usage is TRBJ1-4; D ambiguous. Trimming pared 5 bases from V and 8 bases from J, leaving 6 bases between. The CDR3 extends over 11 amino acids. Germline CDR1 is MDHEN and CDR2 is SYDVKM. CDR3 in DNA: TGTGCCAGCAGTAAAGCGGAAAAACTGTTTTTT. Its translation: CASSKAEKLFF.

This clone was found once. J is TRBJ1-5 and V is TRBV5-1; D may be TRBD1 (5 bases). The CDR3 covers 15 residues. Germline-derived CDR1 and CDR2 are SGHRS and YFSETQ. Trimming took 9 bases from V and 0 from J, leaving 16 bases between them. The CDR3 DNA is TGCGCCACCAGAATGGGGCCGAATAGCAATCAGCCCCAGCATTTT. This codes for CATRMGPNSNQPQHF.

This clone is a singleton in its sample. The sample holds other DNA sequences that translate to the same CDR3. CDR3 sequence reads: CAWSVRRDTEAFF. The CDR3 DNA follows: TGTGCCTGGAGTGTACGCAGGGACACTGAAGCTTTCTTT. The rearrangement uses TRBV30 and TRBJ1-1; tentatively, D is TRBD1 (5 bases). V was shortened by 0 bases and J by 3 bases, with 8 bases between the two germline ends. This CDR3 is 13 amino acids long. Germline V gene lookup returns CDR1 GTSNPN and CDR2 SVGIG (reference sequence).

V gene TRBV28 combines with J gene TRBJ2-1, with 8 bases that match TRBD2. The CDR3 extends over 16 amino acids. Trimming took 5 bases from V and 5 from J; bases not matched to a gene: 11. Looked up from germline, CDR1 is MDHEN and CDR2 is SYDVKM. The CDR3 sequence is CASSPPTGTRHNEQFF. The CDR3 nucleotides read TGTGCCAGCAGTCCCCCCACCGGGACTAGACACAATGAGCAGTTCTTC.

The genes are TRBV7-2 and TRBJ2-7, with D possibly being TRBD1 (5 bases). V was trimmed by 4 bases and J by 0 bases, leaving 13 bases between them. Germline V gives CDR1 SGHTA, CDR2 FQGNSA. There are 15 residues in the CDR3. CDR3 sequence (DNA): TGTGCCAGCAGCTCCGGTCCAAGGGGCTCCTACGAGCAGTACTTC. Amino acids: CASSSGPRGSYEQYF.

Comments on this clone: Because the CDR3 is missing its conserved closing phenylalanine or tryptophan, this is likely a read error. This rearrangement joins TRBV27 to TRBJ2-7; 8 nucleotides align to TRBD1. Germline CDR1 and CDR2: MNHEY and SMNVEV (reference sequence). CDR3 length: 14 amino acids. V was clipped by 6 bases and J by 6 bases; unmatched bases: 10. The CDR3 spells CASRFRDRQTEQYL. CDR3 DNA sequence: TGTGCCAGCAGATTCCGGGACAGGCAAACCGAGCAGTACCTC.

The chain joins TRBV7-8 to TRBJ1-5, with no clear D. Germline lookup yields CDR1 SGHVS and CDR2 FQNEAQ. Trimming took off 1 base at V and 0 bases at J, with 10 bases between the two ends. There are 16 residues in the CDR3. CDR3 in DNA: TGTGCCAGCAGCTTAGTAAGGAGTAATAGCAATCAGCCCCAGCATTTT. It specifies CASSLVRSNSNQPQHF.

This chain's CDR3 is CASSPGGTGNTIYF. Written as DNA, the CDR3 is TGTGCCAGCAGCCCAGGAGGTACGGGAAACACCATATATTTT. The rearrangement joins TRBV5-5 to TRBJ1-3; D gene uncertain. There are 14 residues in the CDR3. Trimming shortened V by 4 bases and J by 4 bases, and 12 bases separated the two germline ends. Germline V gene sequence: CDR1 SGHKS, CDR2 YYEKEE (reference sequence). The full variable domain, its missing parts supplied by reference TRBV5-5 and TRBJ1-3, is DAGVTQSPTHLIKTRGQQVTLRCSPISGHKSVSWYQQVLGQGPQFIFQYYEKEERGRGNFPDRFSARQFPNYSSELNVNALLLGDSALYLCASSPGGTGNTIYFGEGSWLTVV.

The chain has TRBV7-2 and TRBJ2-1; TRBD2 is a possible D gene (7 bases). Looked up from germline, CDR1 is SGHTA and CDR2 is FQGNSA. Trimming removed 1 base at V and 8 bases at J, with 12 bases between. The CDR3 has 14 residues. The CDR3 reads CASSLGVGGDEQFF. For the CDR3, the DNA is TGTGCCAGCAGCTTAGGAGTAGGGGGGGATGAGCAGTTCTTC.

The chain is built from TRBV28 and TRBJ1-1; possibly TRBD1 for D (5 bases). Trimming took 7 bases from V and 5 from J, leaving 17 bases between them. This CDR3 is built from 14 residues. Germline V lookup: CDR1 MDHEN, CDR2 SYDVKM. Here the CDR3 reads CASISGGKVTEAFF. The CDR3 bases are TGTGCCAGCATCAGTGGGGGGAAGGTGACTGAAGCTTTCTTT.

Remarks on this clone: The junction differs from germline at one of its ends, possibly a read error. The chain uses TRBV5-1 and TRBJ1-6; D is unclear. Germline CDR1 reads SGHRS; CDR2 reads YFSETQ. CDR3 length: 14 residues. This CDR3 reads CASRLGSADSPLHF. The DNA for the CDR3 is TGCGCCAGCAGATTGGGGTCCGCGGATTCACCCCTCCACTTT.

The chain couples TRBV28 to TRBJ1-6, with 8 bases matching TRBD1. V was clipped by 7 bases and J by 9 bases; unmatched bases: 8. Germline V gene lookup returns CDR1 MDHEN and CDR2 SYDVKM. This CDR3 has 14 amino acids. CDR3 DNA sequence: TGTGCCAGCACCCCGTCAGGGGGCAGTTCACCCCTCCACTTT. The encoded protein is CASTPSGGSSPLHF. Looking up the rest from reference TRBV28 and TRBJ1-6 gives the full variable domain: DVKVTQSSRYLVKRTGEKVFLECVQDMDHENMFWYRQDPGLGLRLIYFSYDVKMKEKGDIPEGYSVSREKKERFSLILESASTNQTSMYLCASTPSGGSSPLHFGNGTRLTVT.

CDR3 in amino acids: CATSTVSVGETGEQFF. For the CDR3, the DNA is TGTGCCACCAGCACGGTTAGCGTAGGCGAGACAGGTGAGCAGTTCTTC. The chain uses TRBV15 and TRBJ2-1, with D tentatively TRBD1 (6 bases). The CDR3 runs 16 residues. V was pared by 4 bases and J by 9 bases, with 22 bases between. From germline, CDR1 is LNHNV and CDR2 YYDKDF (reference sequence).